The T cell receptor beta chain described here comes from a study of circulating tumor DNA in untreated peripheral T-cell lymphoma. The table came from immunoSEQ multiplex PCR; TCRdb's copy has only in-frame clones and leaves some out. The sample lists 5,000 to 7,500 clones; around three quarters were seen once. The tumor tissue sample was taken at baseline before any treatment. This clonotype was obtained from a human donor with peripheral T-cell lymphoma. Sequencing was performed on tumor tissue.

The CDR3 DNA is TGCAGCATCACCCCCCAGGGGGCAGATACGCAGTATTTT. This gives the protein CSITPQGADTQYF. The rearrangement uses TRBV29-1 and TRBJ2-3; 7 bases fit TRBD1. Germline CDR1 and CDR2: SQVTM and ANQGSEA. Losses at the gene ends were 8 bases for V and 4 bases for J; bases not matched to a gene: 9. This CDR3 region has 13 residues.